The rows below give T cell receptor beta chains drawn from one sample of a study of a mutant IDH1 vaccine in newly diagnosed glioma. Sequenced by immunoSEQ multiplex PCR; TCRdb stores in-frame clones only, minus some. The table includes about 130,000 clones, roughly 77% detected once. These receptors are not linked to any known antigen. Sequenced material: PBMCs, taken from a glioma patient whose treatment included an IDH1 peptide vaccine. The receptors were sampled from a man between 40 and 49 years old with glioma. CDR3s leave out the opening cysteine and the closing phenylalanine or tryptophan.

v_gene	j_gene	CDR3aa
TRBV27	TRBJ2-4	ASSPSYHTRVDKNIQY
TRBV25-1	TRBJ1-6	ASTPGSYSPLH
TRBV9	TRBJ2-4	ASSVGPSGGVAKNIQY
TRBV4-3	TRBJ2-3	ASSQGGGVGTDTQY
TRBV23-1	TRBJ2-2	ASSQSAGNTGELF
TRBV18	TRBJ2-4	ASSTIGDGKNIQY
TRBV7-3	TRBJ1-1	ASSPSLMNTEAF
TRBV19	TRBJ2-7	ASLRTSGGAIFDEQY
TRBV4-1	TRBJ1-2	ASSQDLQGGGYGYT
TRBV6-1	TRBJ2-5	ASSGTSLETQY
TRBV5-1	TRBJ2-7	ASSFGRSSYEQY
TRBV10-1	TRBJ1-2	ASSGNRGYGYT
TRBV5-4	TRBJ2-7	ASSQGQGSNYEQY
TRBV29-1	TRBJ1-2	SGRQGDGYT
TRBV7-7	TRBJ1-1	ASSRQQNTEAF
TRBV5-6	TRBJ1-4	ASSLGPGATNEKLF
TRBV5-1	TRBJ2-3	ASRGGAGGPSDTQY
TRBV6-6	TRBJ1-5	ASSSDQEVNQPQH
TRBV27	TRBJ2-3	ATVNPGVGTDTQY
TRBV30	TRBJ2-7	AWSPLTRTEQY
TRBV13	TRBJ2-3	ASSSGQGTDTQY
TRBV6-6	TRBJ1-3	ASSSNGNTIY